This T cell receptor beta chain stems from a study of identical twins. J was trimmed by 4 bases and V by 4 bases; bases with no gene match: 2. This CDR3 spans 14 amino acids. Germline V gene lookup returns CDR1 DFQATT and CDR2 SNEGSKA (reference sequence). With regard to this clonotype: The final CDR3 position lacks the conserved phenylalanine or tryptophan, pointing to a likely read error.

In TCRdb, the 5' RACE reads were re-called with MiXCR into one record per CDR3 protein. This table holds under 800,000 distinct CDR3 sequences, 21% found once. These data are also associated with another study on T cells expressing NK-cell markers. That publication notes: Seven of the eight sequenced donors were classified as HCMV-seropositive, and one was classified as seronegative.

Sequencing input: PBMCs. The clonotype comes from a woman between 18 and 29 years old in good health. The V gene is TRBV20-1, the J gene TRBJ2-5; 14 bases line up with TRBD2. In DNA form, the CDR3 reads TGCAGTGCTACCGGGACTAGCGGGAGAGAGACCCAGTACATC. It specifies CSATGTSGRETQYI.